A selection of T cell receptor beta chains follows, all from one sample in a study of blood T cell repertoires in COVID-19. Repertoires were generated with immunoSEQ multiplex PCR, while TCRdb's copy carries only in-frame clones and drops some. The profile shows approximately 70,000 clones, around 90% of them singletons. The material sequenced was peripheral blood. Receptors were obtained from a human donor in a cohort sampled during active COVID-19. Each CDR3 is given with its conserved first and last residue.

V gene	J gene	CDR3 protein
TRBV5-6	TRBJ2-3	CASSLDNTDTQYF
TRBV4-1	TRBJ2-2	CASSQRTGTNTGELFF
TRBV29-1	TRBJ1-2	CSVVLPGRQNYGYTF
TRBV23-1	TRBJ1-5	CASSHFSNQPQHF
TRBV4-1	TRBJ2-3	CASSPLGRAGTTDTQYF
TRBV5-6	TRBJ1-6	CASSLGQGNSPLHF
TRBV4-1	TRBJ2-7	CASSQDNIYEQYF
TRBV7-9	TRBJ2-2	CASSRQAGTDNTGELFF
TRBV19	TRBJ1-4	CASSPTQTNEKLFF
TRBV7-9	TRBJ1-1	CASSLVVGTLQAFF
TRBV27	TRBJ2-7	CASKPFDRGNEQYF
TRBV7-8	TRBJ2-2	CASSFMTSGRVNGELFF
TRBV6-2/TRBV6-3	TRBJ2-1	CASSYIGEQFF
TRBV7-9	TRBJ2-7	CASSEGGGSYEQYF
TRBV7-6	TRBJ2-7	CASSLDTGFSVEQYF
TRBV25-1	TRBJ1-2	CASSPTAGQNYGYTF
TRBV7-8	TRBJ1-1	CAAGQGLRDTEAFF
TRBV6-5	TRBJ2-5	CASRPVGQGKETQYF
TRBV10-2	TRBJ1-4	CASSGSGTGDEKLFF
TRBV6-5	TRBJ1-5	CASSQGYSNQPQHF
TRBV7-2	TRBJ1-6	CASSLIRGNSPLHF
TRBV7-2	TRBJ2-2	CASSLRASGGADTGELFF
TRBV5-1	TRBJ2-7	CASSLTGGGRIYEQYF
TRBV7-2	TRBJ1-2	CASSGPERARGGYTF
TRBV7-2	TRBJ1-5	CASSLTRSNQPQHF
TRBV29-1	TRBJ2-5	CSVEDLRTGVILGETQYF
TRBV11-2	TRBJ2-1	CASSYRLAGPANEQFF
TRBV2	TRBJ2-1	CASSDALGQKINNEQFF
TRBV6-2/TRBV6-3	TRBJ1-6	CASSSTGGSSPLHF
TRBV9	TRBJ1-4	CASSTRQGSTNEKLFF
TRBV29-1	TRBJ1-4	CSAGQGGTNEKLFF
TRBV28	TRBJ1-3	CASSGDRDLLSGNTIYF
TRBV7-2	TRBJ2-5	CASSLVGGETQYF
TRBV28	TRBJ1-6	CASSLHYGGSGSPLHF
TRBV5-1	TRBJ1-1	CASSLLGDMNTEAFF
TRBV4-3	TRBJ1-2	CASSQDLIGQGVPGYTF
TRBV4-2	TRBJ2-4	CASSQDNPGKDIQYF
TRBV5-1	TRBJ2-7	CASSWDSREQYF
TRBV7-2	TRBJ1-2	CASSLAGATYGYTF